The next 30 T cell receptor beta chains were all read from a single sample in a study of blood T cell repertoires in COVID-19. Sequencing used immunoSEQ multiplex PCR; TCRdb keeps in-frame clones, though not all of them. The sample holds tens of thousands of clones, around 87% seen once. What was sequenced was peripheral blood. All receptors derive from a human donor in a cohort sampled during active COVID-19.

This rearrangement joins TRBV19 to TRBJ1-5, with 7 bases aligning to TRBD1. Trimming at V came to 2 bases and at J to 4 bases, leaving 8 bases not matched to a gene. The length of the CDR3 is 16 residues. Germline V lookup: CDR1 LNHDA, CDR2 SQIVND (reference sequence). CDR3 region: CASSILGTASNQPQHF. The CDR3 bases are TGTGCCAGTAGTATACTCGGGACAGCCTCAAATCAGCCCCAGCATTTT.

The gene calls are TRBV19 and TRBJ2-7; D is unclear. The CDR3 length is 16 residues. Germline CDR1 reads LNHDA; CDR2 reads SQIVND (reference sequence). Trimming took off 5 bases at V and 6 bases at J, with 23 bases between the two ends. The CDR3 DNA reads TGTGCCAGTAGTGCCACCCTCGGTTCCTCCCTCTTCGAGCAGTACTTC. It translates to CASSATLGSSLFEQYF. The full variable domain, its missing parts supplied by reference TRBV19 and TRBJ2-7, is DGGITQSPKYLFRKEGQNVTLSCEQNLNHDAMYWYRQDPGQGLRLIYYSQIVNDFQKGDIAEGYSVSREKKESFPLTVTSAQKNPTAFYLCASSATLGSSLFEQYFGPGTRLTVT.

The V call is TRBV6-2 or TRBV6-3, the J call TRBJ2-7, with D possibly being TRBD1 (5 bases). The germline V gene encodes CDR1 MNHEY and CDR2 SVGEGT. The CDR3 runs 15 residues. V lost 2 bases, J lost 3 bases, and 14 bases lay in between. The CDR3 loop reads CASSYRVQGNYEQYF. The CDR3 region has the DNA TGTGCCAGCAGTTACCGGGTGCAGGGAAACTACGAGCAGTACTTC.

This chain uses TRBV18 with TRBJ1-5, with no clear D. Germline CDR1 KGHSH, CDR2 LQKENI. The CDR3 is made up of 14 amino acids. Trimming pared 2 bases from V and 11 bases from J, leaving 16 bases between. The CDR3 nucleotides read TGTGCCAGCTCACCAGGAGGGCTTGACGTCGCCCAGCATTTT. Translating gives CASSPGGLDVAQHF.

J is TRBJ1-1 and V is TRBV11-2, with a possible D match to TRBD1 (6 bases). The CDR3 has 15 amino acids. Per the germline V gene, CDR1 is SGHAT and CDR2 is FQNNGV. Trimming stripped 4 bases from V and 4 bases from J, with 16 bases between. CDR3 loop: CASSWPRGRGTEAFF. The DNA of the CDR3 is TGTGCCAGCAGCTGGCCGCGGGGGCGCGGCACTGAAGCTTTCTTT.

The CDR3 region is CASTRGVLAGGSADTQYF. CDR3 bases: TGTGCCAGCACCAGGGGGGTGCTAGCGGGAGGTAGCGCAGATACGCAGTATTTT. The chain couples TRBV27 to TRBJ2-3; 11 bases match TRBD2. Germline assignment: CDR1 MNHEY and CDR2 SMNVEV (reference sequence). The ends lost 7 bases at V and 4 bases at J; junction bases unmatched: 16. The CDR3 covers 18 residues.

The V and J genes are TRBV5-1 and TRBJ2-1; TRBD1 might be the D (6 bases). Germline CDR1 reads SGHRS; CDR2 reads YFSETQ. The CDR3 consists of 14 residues. V lost 2 bases and J 4 bases, leaving 10 bases between the germline ends. In DNA, the CDR3 is TGCGCCAGCAGCTTACAGGACAGTTACAATGAGCAGTTCTTC. Its translation: CASSLQDSYNEQFF.

The genes are TRBV25-1 and TRBJ2-5, with a tentative D call TRBD1 (5 bases). This CDR3 comprises 15 residues. V was clipped by 1 base and J by 5 bases, with 14 bases between them. Germline assignment: CDR1 MGHDK and CDR2 SYGVNS. The CDR3, as DNA: TGTGCCAGCAGTGAATTTGTCCAGGGTCCGGAGACCCAGTACTTC. It codes for CASSEFVQGPETQYF.

This chain connects TRBV7-8 to TRBJ1-2; no clear D. CDR1 and CDR2 (germline): SGHVS, FQNEAQ. The CDR3 has 16 residues. Trimming stripped 1 base from V and 2 bases from J, with 14 bases between. The CDR3 loop reads CASSLGRRGGNYGYTF. The CDR3 DNA sequence: TGTGCCAGCAGCTTAGGACGTCGAGGCGGAAACTATGGCTACACCTTC. The full variable domain, in which reference TRBV7-8 and TRBJ1-2 provide the parts outside the CDR3, is GAGVSQSPRYKVAKRGQDVALRCDPISGHVSLFWYQQALGQGPEFLTYFQNEAQLDKSGLPSDRFFAERPEGSVSTLKIQRTQQEDSAVYLCASSLGRRGGNYGYTFGSGTRLTVV.

CDR3 protein: CASSWGGPNYEQYF. Here the CDR3 DNA reads TGTGCCAGCAGTTGGGGAGGGCCGAACTACGAGCAGTACTTC. The chain links TRBV27 to TRBJ2-7; 7 bases match TRBD2. The CDR3 covers 14 residues. Germline values: CDR1 MNHEY, CDR2 SMNVEV (reference sequence). V gave up 4 bases and J gave up 3 bases; unmatched junction bases: 6.

The chain has TRBV13 and TRBJ2-1, with TRBD1 identical over 7 bases. Trimming took 4 bases from V and 7 from J; bases not matched to a gene: 10. The CDR3 spans 15 residues. CDR1 is PRHDT and CDR2 is FYEKMQ in the germline V gene (reference sequence). The CDR3 DNA sequence: TGTGCCAGCAGCTCCCTGAACGCCAGGGGGAATGAGCAGTTCTTC. The encoded protein is CASSSLNARGNEQFF.

The chain uses TRBV24-1 and TRBJ2-1; D is uncertain. V was clipped by 5 bases and J by 6 bases, with 4 bases between them. In germline, CDR1 is KGHDR, CDR2 SFDVKD. The length of the CDR3 is 11 residues. The CDR3 here is CATSVLNEQFF. CDR3 sequence (DNA): TGTGCCACCAGTGTACTCAATGAGCAGTTCTTC.

The chain is built from TRBV5-6 and TRBJ2-7; the match to TRBD1 covers 9 bases. Germline trimming cut 5 bases from V and 6 bases from J; bases unmatched to any gene: 15. The CDR3 is made up of 16 amino acids. Germline CDR1 is SGHDT and CDR2 is YYEEEE. In DNA, the CDR3 is TGTGCCAGCAGGACCTCGACGGGACAGGGTGCGTCCGAGCAGTACTTC. It yields the protein CASRTSTGQGASEQYF.

The CDR3 DNA sequence: TGTGCCACCAGTGATACAGGAGACCCCTACGAGCAGTACTTC. Protein sequence: CATSDTGDPYEQYF. The chain has TRBV24-1 and TRBJ2-7; D possibly corresponds to TRBD1 (5 bases). Germline V gene sequence: CDR1 KGHDR, CDR2 SFDVKD. The CDR3 length is 14 residues. Trimming cost V 3 bases and J 2 bases, with 10 bases left between them.

This chain connects TRBV10-2 to TRBJ2-7; no clear D gene. CDR1 and CDR2 (germline): WSHSY, SAAADI. This CDR3 is built from 13 residues. V dropped 5 bases and J dropped 0 bases, with 8 bases sitting between them. CDR3 coding DNA: TGCGCCAGCAGTTTTACTGTCTCCTACGAGCAGTACTTC. This sequence encodes CASSFTVSYEQYF.

The chain joins TRBV7-9 to TRBJ2-1; 7 bases are a match to TRBD1. Germline loops: CDR1 SEHNR, CDR2 FQNEAQ (reference sequence). This CDR3 contains 15 residues. With V trimmed by 5 bases and J by 0 bases, 4 bases remained unmatched. The CDR3 sequence: CASSHRDSSYNEQFF. The CDR3 DNA reads TGTGCCAGCAGCCACCGGGACAGCTCCTACAATGAGCAGTTCTTC.

The chain employs TRBV29-1 and TRBJ2-7; 8 bases agree with TRBD1. Per germline, CDR1 SQVTM and CDR2 ANQGSEA. The CDR3 runs to 13 residues. J gave up 3 bases and V 6 bases, and 7 bases lay outside the gene matches. The CDR3 region has the DNA TGCAGCGTCGGGACAGGCGAAAACTACGAGCAGTACTTC. Protein product: CSVGTGENYEQYF.

The rearrangement uses TRBV19 and TRBJ1-1; 8 bases are a match to TRBD1. Germline-derived CDR1 and CDR2 are LNHDA and SQIVND (reference sequence). CDR3 length equals 16 residues. Unmatched junction bases numbered 6, after V lost 1 base and J lost 2 bases. CDR3: CASSIGAGGFNTEAFF. Here the CDR3 DNA reads TGTGCCAGTAGTATAGGGGCAGGGGGCTTTAACACTGAAGCTTTCTTT.

The chain couples TRBV19 to TRBJ1-1, with D possibly being TRBD1 (5 bases). CDR1 and CDR2 from the germline V gene are LNHDA and SQIVND (reference sequence). Trimming shortened V by 0 bases and J by 7 bases, and 12 bases separated the two germline ends. The CDR3 totals 14 residues. The CDR3 DNA follows: TGTGCCAGTAGTATAGAGGCCAGGGCTCGTGAAGCTTTCTTT. It codes for CASSIEARAREAFF.

The chain recombines TRBV6-4 with TRBJ2-1, with 7 bases aligning to TRBD2. Trimming cost V 6 bases and J 6 bases; bases outside gene matches: 8. Germline lookup yields CDR1 MRHNA and CDR2 SNTAGT. The CDR3 consists of 14 residues. The CDR3 bases are TGTGCCAGCAGCCCTAGCGGACAAATCAATGAGCAGTTCTTC. Translating it yields CASSPSGQINEQFF.

This sequence joins TRBV9 and TRBJ2-3; D is possibly TRBD1 (6 bases). The V and J ends lost 1 base and 1 base respectively, with 10 bases between them. Germline CDR1 reads SGDLS; CDR2 reads YYNGEE. The CDR3 covers 15 residues. In DNA form, the CDR3 reads TGTGCCAGCAGCGTATCAGACAGGCGCACAGATACGCAGTATTTT. It specifies CASSVSDRRTDTQYF.

The V call is TRBV15, the J call TRBJ1-1; D is possibly TRBD1 (6 bases). The CDR3 sequence is 14 residues long. The germline V gene encodes CDR1 LNHNV and CDR2 YYDKDF (reference sequence). The V end was cut by 4 bases, the J end by 0 bases, with 9 bases between. The CDR3 is CATSNDRLNTEAFF. The CDR3 nucleotides are TGTGCCACCAGCAATGACAGGTTGAACACTGAAGCTTTCTTT.

This sequence joins TRBV9 and TRBJ2-3; TRBD2 is a possible D gene (6 bases). The CDR3 has 15 residues. Germline V CDR1 and CDR2: SGDLS, YYNGEE. Trimming took 5 bases from V and 2 from J, leaving 15 bases between them. CDR3 sequence reads: CASRKNSGATDTQYF. CDR3 DNA sequence: TGTGCCAGCAGGAAAAATAGCGGAGCCACAGATACGCAGTATTTT.

This clone was observed once. J is TRBJ2-7 and V is TRBV5-1; weak D call: TRBD1 (6 bases). The CDR3 covers 14 residues. CDR1 and CDR2 from the germline V gene are SGHRS and YFSETQ. V was clipped by 3 bases and J by 4 bases, with 14 bases between them. The CDR3 spells CASSWGQGQYEQYF. CDR3 coding DNA: TGCGCCAGCAGCTGGGGACAAGGTCAGTACGAGCAGTACTTC.

This sequence joins TRBV6-6 and TRBJ1-1; D is perhaps TRBD1 (5 bases). Per germline, CDR1 MNHNY and CDR2 SVGAGI (reference sequence). The CDR3 extends over 12 amino acids. Trimming removed 4 bases from V and 10 bases from J, with 13 bases in between. This CDR3 is CASSLGSGRAFF. In DNA form, the CDR3 reads TGTGCCAGCAGTTTGGGGTCAGGGCGAGCTTTCTTT.

The rearrangement links TRBV24-1 to TRBJ1-5; the D gene is possibly TRBD1 (5 bases). In germline, CDR1 is KGHDR, CDR2 SFDVKD. There are 15 residues in the CDR3. V lost 8 bases and J 1 base, leaving 14 bases between the germline ends. CDR3 protein: CATIVGGMSNQPQHF. CDR3 bases: TGTGCCACCATTGTGGGGGGAATGAGCAATCAGCCCCAGCATTTT.

The CDR3 loop is CASSPDGSGRSYNEQFF. The CDR3, as DNA: TGTGCCAGCAGCCCTGATGGTAGCGGGAGATCCTACAATGAGCAGTTCTTC. V and J are TRBV11-2 and TRBJ2-1, with 9 bases matching TRBD2. This CDR3 is 17 amino acids long. V shed 5 bases, J shed 1 base, and the junction held 9 bases outside the gene matches. Germline V gene sequence: CDR1 SGHAT, CDR2 FQNNGV.

V is TRBV30 and J is TRBJ2-7; TRBD1 aligns across 8 bases. CDR1 is GTSNPN, CDR2 SVGIG, per germline (reference sequence). This CDR3 comprises 14 residues. J lost 2 bases, V lost 2 bases, and 5 bases had no gene match. The CDR3 DNA is TGTGCCTGGAGTCCTACAGGGGGACCCTACGAGCAGTACTTC. As protein: CAWSPTGGPYEQYF.

This clone was detected only once. This chain connects TRBV23-1 to TRBJ2-1; possibly TRBD1 for D (6 bases). TRBV23-1 is an ORF, with its function uncertain. V shed 3 bases and J shed 8 bases, with 14 bases lying between them. The length of the CDR3 is 14 residues. Written as DNA, the CDR3 is TGCGCCAGCAGTCATTTCGACAGGCACTATGAGCAGTTCTTC. The encoded protein is CASSHFDRHYEQFF.

The J gene is TRBJ2-1, the V gene TRBV19; D gene uncertain. Germline V gives CDR1 LNHDA, CDR2 SQIVND (reference sequence). V was trimmed by 3 bases and J by 9 bases, leaving 18 bases between them. The CDR3 has 15 amino acids. The CDR3 DNA reads TGTGCCAGTAGTATTATAGGATCTAGTTGGCCTGAGCAGTTCTTC. Amino acid sequence: CASSIIGSSWPEQFF.